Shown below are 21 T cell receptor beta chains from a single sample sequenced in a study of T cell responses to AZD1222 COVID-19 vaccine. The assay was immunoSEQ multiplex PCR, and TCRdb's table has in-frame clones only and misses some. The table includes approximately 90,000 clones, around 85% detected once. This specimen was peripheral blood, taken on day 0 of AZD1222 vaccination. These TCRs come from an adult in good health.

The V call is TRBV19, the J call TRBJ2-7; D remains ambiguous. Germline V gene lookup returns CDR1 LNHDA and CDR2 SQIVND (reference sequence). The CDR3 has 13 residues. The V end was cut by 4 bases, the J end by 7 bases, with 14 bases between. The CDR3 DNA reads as TGTGCCAGTAGTAAAGGGAACGCGTTGGAGCAGTACTTC. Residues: CASSKGNALEQYF.

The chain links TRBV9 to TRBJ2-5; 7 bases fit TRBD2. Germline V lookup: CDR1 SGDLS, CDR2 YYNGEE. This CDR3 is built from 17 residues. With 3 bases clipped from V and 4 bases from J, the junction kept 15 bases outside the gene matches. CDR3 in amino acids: CASSGGWGGSIAETQYF. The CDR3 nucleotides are TGTGCCAGCAGCGGAGGATGGGGCGGGAGTATCGCAGAGACCCAGTACTTC.

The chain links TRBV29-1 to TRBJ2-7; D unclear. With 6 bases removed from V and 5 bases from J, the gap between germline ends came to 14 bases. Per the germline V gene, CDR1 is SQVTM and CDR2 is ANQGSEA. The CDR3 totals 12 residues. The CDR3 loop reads CSVGWVGNEQYF. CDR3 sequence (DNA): TGCAGCGTCGGTTGGGTTGGGAACGAGCAGTACTTC.

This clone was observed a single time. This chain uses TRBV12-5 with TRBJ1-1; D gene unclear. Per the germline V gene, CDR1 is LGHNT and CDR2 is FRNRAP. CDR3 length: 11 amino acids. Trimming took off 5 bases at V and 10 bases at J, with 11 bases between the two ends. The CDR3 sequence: CASGTYAGAFF. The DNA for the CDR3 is TGTGCTAGTGGTACCTACGCGGGAGCTTTCTTT.

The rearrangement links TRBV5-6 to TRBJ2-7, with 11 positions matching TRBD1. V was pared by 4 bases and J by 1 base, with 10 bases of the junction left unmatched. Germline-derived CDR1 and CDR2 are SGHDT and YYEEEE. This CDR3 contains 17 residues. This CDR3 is CASSLWTGGGWSYEQYF. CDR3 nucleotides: TGTGCCAGCAGCCTATGGACAGGGGGCGGGTGGTCCTACGAGCAGTACTTC.

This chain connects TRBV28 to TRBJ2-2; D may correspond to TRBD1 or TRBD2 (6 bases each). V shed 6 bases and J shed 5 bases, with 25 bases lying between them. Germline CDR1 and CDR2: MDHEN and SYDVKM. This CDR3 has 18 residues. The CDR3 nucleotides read TGTGCCAGCAGCCCTACCCGAGGTGAAGGGGGGCGTACCGGGGAGCTGTTTTTT. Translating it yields CASSPTRGEGGRTGELFF.

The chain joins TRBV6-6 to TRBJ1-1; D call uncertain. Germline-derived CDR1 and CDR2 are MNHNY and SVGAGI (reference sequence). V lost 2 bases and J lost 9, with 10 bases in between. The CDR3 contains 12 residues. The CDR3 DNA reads TGTGCCAGCAGTTACGAAAGCCCCAAAGCTTTCTTT. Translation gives CASSYESPKAFF.

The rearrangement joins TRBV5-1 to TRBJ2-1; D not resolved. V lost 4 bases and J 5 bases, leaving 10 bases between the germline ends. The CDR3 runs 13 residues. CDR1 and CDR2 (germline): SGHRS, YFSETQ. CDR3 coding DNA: TGCGCCAGCAGCCCCGAACAGAACAATGAGCAGTTCTTC. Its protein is CASSPEQNNEQFF. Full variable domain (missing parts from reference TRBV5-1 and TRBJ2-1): KAGVTQTPRYLIKTRGQQVTLSCSPISGHRSVSWYQQTPGQGLQFLFEYFSETQRNKGNFPGRFSGRQFSNSRSEMNVSTLELGDSALYLCASSPEQNNEQFFGPGTRLTVL.

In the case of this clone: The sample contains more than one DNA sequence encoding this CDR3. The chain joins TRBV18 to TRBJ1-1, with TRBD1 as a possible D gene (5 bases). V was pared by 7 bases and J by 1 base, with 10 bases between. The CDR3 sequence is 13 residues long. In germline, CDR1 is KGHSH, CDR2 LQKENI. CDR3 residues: CASFTGGNTEAFF. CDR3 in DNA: TGTGCCAGCTTCACCGGGGGGAACACTGAAGCTTTCTTT.

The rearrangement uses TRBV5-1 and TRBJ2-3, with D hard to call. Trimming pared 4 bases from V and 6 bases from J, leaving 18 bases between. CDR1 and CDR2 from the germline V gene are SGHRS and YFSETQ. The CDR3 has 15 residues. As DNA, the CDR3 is TGCGCCAGCAGCCTACCTACCTTTGGCGGCGATACGCAGTATTTT. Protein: CASSLPTFGGDTQYF. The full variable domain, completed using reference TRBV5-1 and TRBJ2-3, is KAGVTQTPRYLIKTRGQQVTLSCSPISGHRSVSWYQQTPGQGLQFLFEYFSETQRNKGNFPGRFSGRQFSNSRSEMNVSTLELGDSALYLCASSLPTFGGDTQYFGPGTRLTVL.

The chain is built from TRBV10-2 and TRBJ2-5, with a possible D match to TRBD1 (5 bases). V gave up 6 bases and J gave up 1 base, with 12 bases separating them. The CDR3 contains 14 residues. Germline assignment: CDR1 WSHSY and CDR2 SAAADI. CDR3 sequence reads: CASSSSGSQETQYF. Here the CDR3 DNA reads TGCGCCAGCAGCTCATCAGGGTCCCAAGAGACCCAGTACTTC.

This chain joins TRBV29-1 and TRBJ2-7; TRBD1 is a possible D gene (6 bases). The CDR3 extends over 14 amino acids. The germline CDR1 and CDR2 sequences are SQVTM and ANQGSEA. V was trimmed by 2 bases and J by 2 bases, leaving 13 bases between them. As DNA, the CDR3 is TGCAGCGTTGAAACGGTTACAGGGACCTACGAGCAGTACTTC. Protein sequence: CSVETVTGTYEQYF.

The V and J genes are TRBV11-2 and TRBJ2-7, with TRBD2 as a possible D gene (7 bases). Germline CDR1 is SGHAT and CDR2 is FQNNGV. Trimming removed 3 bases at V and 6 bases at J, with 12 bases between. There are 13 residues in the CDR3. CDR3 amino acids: CASSFQGTTEQYF. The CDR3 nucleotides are TGTGCCAGCAGCTTCCAGGGGACTACCGAGCAGTACTTC. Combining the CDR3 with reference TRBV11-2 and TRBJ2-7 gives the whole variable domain EAGVAQSPRYKIIEKRQSVAFWCNPISGHATLYWYQQILGQGPKLLIQFQNNGVVDDSQLPKDRFSAERLKGVDSTLKIQPAKLEDSAVYLCASSFQGTTEQYFGPGTRLTVT.

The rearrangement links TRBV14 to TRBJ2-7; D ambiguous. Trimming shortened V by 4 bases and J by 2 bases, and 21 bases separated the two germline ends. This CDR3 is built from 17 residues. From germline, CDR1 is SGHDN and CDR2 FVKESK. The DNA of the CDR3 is TGTGCCAGCAGCCGGGCTACCACTCCGGTCTTCACCTACGAGCAGTACTTC. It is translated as CASSRATTPVFTYEQYF.

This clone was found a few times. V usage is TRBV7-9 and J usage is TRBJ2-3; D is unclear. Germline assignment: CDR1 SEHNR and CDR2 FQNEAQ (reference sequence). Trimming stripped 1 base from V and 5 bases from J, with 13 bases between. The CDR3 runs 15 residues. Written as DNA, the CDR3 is TGTGCCAGCAGCTTAGTGCGACCACCGGGAGATACGCAGTATTTT. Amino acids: CASSLVRPPGDTQYF.

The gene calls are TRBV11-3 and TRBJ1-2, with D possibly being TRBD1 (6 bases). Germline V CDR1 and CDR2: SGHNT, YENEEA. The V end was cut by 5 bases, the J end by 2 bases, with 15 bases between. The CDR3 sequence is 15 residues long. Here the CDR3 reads CASSPGGGGNYGYTF. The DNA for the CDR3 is TGTGCCAGCAGCCCCGGCGGGGGGGGCAACTATGGCTACACCTTC.

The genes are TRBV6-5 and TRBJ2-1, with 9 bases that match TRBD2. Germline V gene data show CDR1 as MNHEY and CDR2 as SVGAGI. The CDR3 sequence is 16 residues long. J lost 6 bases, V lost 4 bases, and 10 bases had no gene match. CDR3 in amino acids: CASSFVGTSIGNEQFF. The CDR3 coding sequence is TGTGCCAGCAGTTTTGTCGGGACTAGCATAGGCAATGAGCAGTTCTTC.

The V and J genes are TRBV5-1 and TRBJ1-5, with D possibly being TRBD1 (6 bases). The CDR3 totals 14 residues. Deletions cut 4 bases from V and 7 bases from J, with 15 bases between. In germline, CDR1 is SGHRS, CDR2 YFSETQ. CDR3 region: CASSDSQGGQPQHF. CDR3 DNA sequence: TGCGCCAGCAGCGATTCACAGGGAGGCCAGCCCCAGCATTTT.

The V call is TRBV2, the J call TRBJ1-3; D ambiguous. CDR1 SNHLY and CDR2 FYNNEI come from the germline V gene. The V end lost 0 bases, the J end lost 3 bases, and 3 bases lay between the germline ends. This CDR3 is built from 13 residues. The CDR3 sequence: CASSEAYGNTIYF. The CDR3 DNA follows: TGTGCCAGCAGTGAAGCTTATGGAAACACCATATATTTT. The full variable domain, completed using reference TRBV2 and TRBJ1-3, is EPEVTQTPSHQVTQMGQEVILRCVPISNHLYFYWYRQILGQKVEFLVSFYNNEISEKSEIFDDQFSVERPDGSNFTLKIRSTKLEDSAMYFCASSEAYGNTIYFGEGSWLTVV.

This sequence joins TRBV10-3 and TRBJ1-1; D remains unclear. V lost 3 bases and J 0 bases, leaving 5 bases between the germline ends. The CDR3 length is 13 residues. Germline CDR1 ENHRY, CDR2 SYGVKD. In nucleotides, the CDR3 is TGTGCCATCAGTGATCTGGTGAACACTGAAGCTTTCTTT. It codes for CAISDLVNTEAFF.

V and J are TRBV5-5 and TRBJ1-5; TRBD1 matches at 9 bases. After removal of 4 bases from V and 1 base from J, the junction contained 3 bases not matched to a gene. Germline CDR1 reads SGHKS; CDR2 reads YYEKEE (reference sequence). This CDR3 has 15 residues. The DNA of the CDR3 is TGTGCCAGCAGCCCGACAGGGGGAAGCAATCAGCCCCAGCATTTT. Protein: CASSPTGGSNQPQHF.